This TCR beta chain was profiled in a study of OX40 agonist ivuxolimab in advanced cancers. Turning to the study itself: Administration of intravenous ivuxolimab to patients occurred every 2 weeks at 0.01 to 10 mg/kg. Of the patients, three showed partial responses, one with hepatocellular carcinoma and two with cutaneous melanoma.

Sequencing used immunoSEQ multiplex PCR; TCRdb keeps in-frame clones, though not all of them. The table lists 80,000 to 95,000 clones, around nine tenths of them singletons. V dropped 5 bases and J dropped 0 bases, with 14 bases sitting between them. The CDR3 has 16 residues. Germline V gene lookup returns CDR1 MNHEY and CDR2 SMNVEV (reference sequence). The rearrangement joins TRBV27 to TRBJ1-5; no firm D call. This receptor was taken from an adult with an advanced solid tumor such as melanoma, head and neck, liver or kidney cancer. This sample comprised CD4+ or CD8+ T cells sorted from blood, obtained in a trial of the OX40 agonist ivuxolimab. The CDR3 coding sequence is TGTGCCAGCAGTGCCCTCGCGCAGAATAGCAATCAGCCCCAGCATTTT. Translation gives CASSALAQNSNQPQHF.